Below, 2 T cell receptor beta chains from the same sample are listed, as sequenced in a study of human T cells and chemical hapten exposure. Via MiXCR, TCRdb re-called the RACE reads, giving one row per CDR3 protein. The sample records about 120,000 distinct CDR3 sequences, 12% being singletons. Specified time point: patch test 1, 2 weeks after DPC sensitization. Treatment here: therapeutic diphenylcyclopropenone sensitization with weekly scalp DPC. The material sequenced was whole blood, taken in connection with sensitization to the hapten diphenylcyclopropenone (DPC). Every receptor here comes from a woman between 45 and 65 years old with alopecia areata. Some clones in this sample may be carry-over from other donors' samples.

This clonotype was seen at least ten times. The J gene is TRBJ2-2, the V gene TRBV7-9; D is unresolved. Germline V lookup: CDR1 SEHNR, CDR2 FQNEAQ (reference sequence). The V and J ends lost 3 bases and 7 bases respectively, with 9 bases between them. The CDR3 totals 13 residues. The CDR3 region is CASSLTSNGELFF. The CDR3 DNA reads as TGTGCCAGCAGCTTGACATCCAACGGGGAGCTGTTTTTT.

The chain has TRBV11-3 and TRBJ2-1; TRBD2 is a possible D gene (5 bases). Per the germline V gene, CDR1 is SGHNT and CDR2 is YENEEA. The CDR3 runs to 14 residues. Trimming pared 8 bases from V and 8 bases from J, leaving 19 bases between. The CDR3 spells CASSAGPLGYEQFF. The CDR3 region has the DNA TGTGCCAGCTCGGCGGGCCCTCTGGGCTATGAGCAGTTCTTC. The variable domain in full, with the rest retrieved from reference TRBV11-3 and TRBJ2-1, is EAGVVQSPRYKIIEKKQPVAFWCNPISGHNTLYWYLQNLGQGPELLIRYENEEAVDDSQLPKDRFSAERLKGVDSTLKIQPAELGDSAVYLCASSAGPLGYEQFFGPGTRLTVL.